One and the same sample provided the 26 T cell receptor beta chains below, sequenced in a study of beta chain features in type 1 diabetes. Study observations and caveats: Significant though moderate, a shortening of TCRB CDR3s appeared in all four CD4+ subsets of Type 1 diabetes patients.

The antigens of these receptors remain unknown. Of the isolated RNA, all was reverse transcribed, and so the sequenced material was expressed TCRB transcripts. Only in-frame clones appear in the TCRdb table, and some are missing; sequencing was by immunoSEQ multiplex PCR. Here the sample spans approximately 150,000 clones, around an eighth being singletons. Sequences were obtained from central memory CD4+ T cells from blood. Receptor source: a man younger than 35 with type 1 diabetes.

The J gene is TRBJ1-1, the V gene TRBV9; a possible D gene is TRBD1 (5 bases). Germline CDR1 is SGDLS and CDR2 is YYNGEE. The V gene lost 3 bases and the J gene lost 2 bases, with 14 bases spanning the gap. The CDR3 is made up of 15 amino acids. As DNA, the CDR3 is TGTGCCAGCAGCGCGCAACAGGCTTCTAACACTGAAGCTTTCTTT. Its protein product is CASSAQQASNTEAFF. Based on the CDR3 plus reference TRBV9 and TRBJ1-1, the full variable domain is DSGVTQTPKHLITATGQRVTLRCSPRSGDLSVYWYQQSLDQGLQFLIQYYNGEERAKGNILERFSAQQFPDLHSELNLSSLELGDSALYFCASSAQQASNTEAFFGQGTRLTVV.

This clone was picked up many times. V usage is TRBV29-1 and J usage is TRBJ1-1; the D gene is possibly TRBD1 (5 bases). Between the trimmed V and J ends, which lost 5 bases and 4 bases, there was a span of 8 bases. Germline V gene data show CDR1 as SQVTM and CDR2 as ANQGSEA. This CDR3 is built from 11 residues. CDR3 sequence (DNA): TGCAGCGTTATGGGGGGCACTGAAGCTTTCTTT. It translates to CSVMGGTEAFF.

The CDR3 bases are TGCGCCAGCAGCCTAGGGGACCAACCGGGTGAAAAACTGTTTTTT. Encoded protein: CASSLGDQPGEKLFF. This chain links TRBV5-1 with TRBJ1-4; a possible D gene is TRBD1 (5 bases). Germline V CDR1 and CDR2: SGHRS, YFSETQ. The CDR3 covers 15 residues. V gave up 4 bases and J gave up 7 bases, with 17 bases separating them.

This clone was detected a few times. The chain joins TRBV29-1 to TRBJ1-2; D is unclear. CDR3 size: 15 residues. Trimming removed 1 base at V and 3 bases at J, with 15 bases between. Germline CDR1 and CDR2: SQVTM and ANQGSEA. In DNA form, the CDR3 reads TGCAGCGTTGAAGGCGATCGGCTAGCTTACTATGGCTACACCTTC. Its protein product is CSVEGDRLAYYGYTF.

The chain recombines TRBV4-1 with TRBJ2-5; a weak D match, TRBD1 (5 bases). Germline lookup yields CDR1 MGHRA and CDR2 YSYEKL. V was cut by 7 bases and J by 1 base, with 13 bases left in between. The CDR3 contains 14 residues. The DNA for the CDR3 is TGCGCCAGCAAGGGGCGAGTTTTCCAAGAGACCCAGTACTTC. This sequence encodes CASKGRVFQETQYF.

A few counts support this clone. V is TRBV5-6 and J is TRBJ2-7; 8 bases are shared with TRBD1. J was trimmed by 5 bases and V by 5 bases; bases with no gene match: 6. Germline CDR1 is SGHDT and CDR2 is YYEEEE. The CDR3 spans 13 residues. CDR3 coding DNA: TGTGCCAGCAGACAGGACAGGGCCGACGAGCAGTACTTC. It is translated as CASRQDRADEQYF. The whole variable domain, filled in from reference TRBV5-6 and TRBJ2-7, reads DAGVTQSPTHLIKTRGQQVTLRCSPKSGHDTVSWYQQALGQGPQFIFQYYEEEERQRGNFPDRFSGHQFPNYSSELNVNALLLGDSALYLCASRQDRADEQYFGPGTRLTVT.

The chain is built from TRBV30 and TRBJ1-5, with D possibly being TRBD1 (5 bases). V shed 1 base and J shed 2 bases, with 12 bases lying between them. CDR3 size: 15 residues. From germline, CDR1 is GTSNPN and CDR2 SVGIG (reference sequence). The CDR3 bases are TGTGCCTGGAGTGCCGGGACTTTAGGCAATCAGCCCCAGCATTTT. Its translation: CAWSAGTLGNQPQHF.

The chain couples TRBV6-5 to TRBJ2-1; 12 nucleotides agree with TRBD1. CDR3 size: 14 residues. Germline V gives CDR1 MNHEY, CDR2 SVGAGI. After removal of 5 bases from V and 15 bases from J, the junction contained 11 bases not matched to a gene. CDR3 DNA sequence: TGTGCCAGCAGTGCGGGACAGGGGGCGGAAGAACGGTTCTTC. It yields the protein CASSAGQGAEERFF.

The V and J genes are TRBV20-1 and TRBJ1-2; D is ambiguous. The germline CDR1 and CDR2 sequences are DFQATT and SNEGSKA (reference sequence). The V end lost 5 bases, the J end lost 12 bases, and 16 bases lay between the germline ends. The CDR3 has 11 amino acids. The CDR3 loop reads CSAPLGISDTF. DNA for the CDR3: TGCAGTGCTCCCCTAGGAATTTCAGACACCTTC.

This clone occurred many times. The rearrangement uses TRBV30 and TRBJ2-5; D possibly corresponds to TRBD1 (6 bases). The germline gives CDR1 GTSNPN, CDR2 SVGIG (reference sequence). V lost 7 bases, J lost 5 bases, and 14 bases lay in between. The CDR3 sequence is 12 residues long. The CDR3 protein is CASHRAGETQYF. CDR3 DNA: TGTGCCTCCCACAGGGCCGGGGAGACCCAGTACTTC.

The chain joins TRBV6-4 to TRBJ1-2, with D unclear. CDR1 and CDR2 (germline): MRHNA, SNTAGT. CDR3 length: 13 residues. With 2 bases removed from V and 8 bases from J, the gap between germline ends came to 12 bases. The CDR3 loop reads CASSDRSLKGYTF. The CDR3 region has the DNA TGTGCCAGCAGTGACCGCAGTCTCAAGGGCTACACCTTC.

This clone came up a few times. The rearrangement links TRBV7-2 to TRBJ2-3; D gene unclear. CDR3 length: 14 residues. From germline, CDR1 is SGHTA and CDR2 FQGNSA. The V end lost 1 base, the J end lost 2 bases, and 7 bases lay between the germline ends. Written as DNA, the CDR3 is TGTGCCAGCAGCTTAGGGGGAAACACAGATACGCAGTATTTT. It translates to CASSLGGNTDTQYF.

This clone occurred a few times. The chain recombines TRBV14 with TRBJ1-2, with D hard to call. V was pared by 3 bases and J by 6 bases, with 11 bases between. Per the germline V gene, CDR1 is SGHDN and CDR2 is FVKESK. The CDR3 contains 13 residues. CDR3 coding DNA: TGTGCCAGCAGCCAGTCCCGGGTGGATGGCTACACCTTC. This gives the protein CASSQSRVDGYTF.

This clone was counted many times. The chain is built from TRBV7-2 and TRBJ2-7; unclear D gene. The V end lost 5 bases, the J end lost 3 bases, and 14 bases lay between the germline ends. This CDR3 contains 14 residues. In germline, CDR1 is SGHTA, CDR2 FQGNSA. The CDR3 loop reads CASSPDPSNYEQYF. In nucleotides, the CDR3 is TGTGCCAGCAGCCCGGACCCCTCAAACTACGAGCAGTACTTC.

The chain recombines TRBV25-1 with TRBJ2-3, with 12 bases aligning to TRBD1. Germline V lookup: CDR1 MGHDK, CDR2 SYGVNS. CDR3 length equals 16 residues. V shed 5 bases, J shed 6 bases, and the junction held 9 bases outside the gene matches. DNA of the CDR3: TGTGCCAGCAGTTATGGGACAGGGGGCGCGGGGGATACGCAGTATTTT. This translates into CASSYGTGGAGDTQYF.

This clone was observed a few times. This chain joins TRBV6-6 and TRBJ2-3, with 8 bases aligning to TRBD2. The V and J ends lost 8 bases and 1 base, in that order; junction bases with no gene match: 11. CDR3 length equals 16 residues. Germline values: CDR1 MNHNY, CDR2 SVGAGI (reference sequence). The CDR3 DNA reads TGTGCCAGCTCCTCCCCCCGGGGGGGTGGCACAGATACGCAGTATTTT. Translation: CASSSPRGGGTDTQYF.

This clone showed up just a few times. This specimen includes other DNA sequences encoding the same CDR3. CDR3 amino acids: CASSSQETQYF. In DNA, the CDR3 is TGTGCCAGCAGCTCCCAAGAGACCCAGTACTTC. The V call is TRBV7-6, the J call TRBJ2-5; D is unresolved. Trimming took off 4 bases at V and 1 base at J, with 1 base between the two ends. This CDR3 is 11 amino acids long. Germline CDR1 reads SGHVS; CDR2 reads FNYEAQ.

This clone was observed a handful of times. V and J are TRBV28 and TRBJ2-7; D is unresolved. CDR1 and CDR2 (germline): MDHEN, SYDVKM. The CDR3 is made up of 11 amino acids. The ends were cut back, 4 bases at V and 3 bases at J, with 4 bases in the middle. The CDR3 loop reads CASSSNYEQYF. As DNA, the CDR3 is TGTGCCAGCAGTTCCAACTACGAGCAGTACTTC.

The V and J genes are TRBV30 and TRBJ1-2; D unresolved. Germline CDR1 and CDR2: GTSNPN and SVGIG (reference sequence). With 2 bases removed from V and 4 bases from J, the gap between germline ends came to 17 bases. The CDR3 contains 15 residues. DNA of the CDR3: TGTGCCTGGAGTTGGTCGGAAACCGCGGTCTATGGCTACACCTTC. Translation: CAWSWSETAVYGYTF. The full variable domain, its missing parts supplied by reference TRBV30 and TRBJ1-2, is SQTIHQWPATLVQPVGSPLSLECTVEGTSNPNLYWYRQAAGRGLQLLFYSVGIGQISSEVPQNLSASRPQDRQFILSSKKLLLSDSGFYLCAWSWSETAVYGYTFGSGTRLTVV.

The CDR3 sequence is CASSLGQGSSGANVLTF. CDR3 DNA: TGTGCCAGCAGCTTGGGGCAGGGAAGCTCTGGGGCCAACGTCCTGACTTTC. The chain recombines TRBV7-2 with TRBJ2-6; D perhaps matches TRBD1 (5 bases). V gave up 3 bases and J gave up 0 bases, with 12 bases separating them. The germline gives CDR1 SGHTA, CDR2 FQGNSA. The CDR3 consists of 17 residues.

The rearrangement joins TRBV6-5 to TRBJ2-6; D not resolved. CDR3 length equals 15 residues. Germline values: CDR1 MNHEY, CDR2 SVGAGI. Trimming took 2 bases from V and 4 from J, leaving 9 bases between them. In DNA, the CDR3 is TGTGCCAGCAGTTACGGTGGATCAGGGGCCAACGTCCTGACTTTC. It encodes CASSYGGSGANVLTF.

The CDR3: CASSPRSYEQYF. The CDR3 nucleotides read TGTGCCAGCAGTCCCAGGAGTTACGAGCAGTACTTC. The chain joins TRBV7-9 to TRBJ2-7; D unclear. The CDR3 consists of 12 residues. Germline CDR1 reads SEHNR; CDR2 reads FQNEAQ (reference sequence). V was cut by 6 bases and J by 4 bases, with 10 bases left in between.

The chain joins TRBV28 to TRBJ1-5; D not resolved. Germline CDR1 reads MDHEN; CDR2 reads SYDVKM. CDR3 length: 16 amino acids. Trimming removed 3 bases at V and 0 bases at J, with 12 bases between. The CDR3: CASSFGKFYSNQPQHF. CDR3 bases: TGTGCCAGCAGTTTTGGAAAGTTCTATAGCAATCAGCCCCAGCATTTT.

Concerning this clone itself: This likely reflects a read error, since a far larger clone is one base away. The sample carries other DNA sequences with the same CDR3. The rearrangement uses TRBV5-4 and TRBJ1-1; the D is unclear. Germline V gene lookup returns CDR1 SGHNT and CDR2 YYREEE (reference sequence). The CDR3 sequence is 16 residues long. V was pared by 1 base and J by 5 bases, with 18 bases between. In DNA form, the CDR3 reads TGTGCCAGCAGCTTGAATAGCGTCCTTCGGCGGACTGAAGCTTTCTTT. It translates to CASSLNSVLRRTEAFF.

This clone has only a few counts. This CDR3 reads CASRTVMNTEAFF. CDR3 in DNA: TGTGCCAGCAGGACAGTAATGAACACTGAAGCTTTCTTT. This chain links TRBV28 with TRBJ1-1, with D possibly being TRBD1 (5 bases). The germline V gene has CDR1 MDHEN and CDR2 SYDVKM. V lost 6 bases to trimming and J lost 0 bases, with 8 bases between them. This CDR3 region has 13 residues.

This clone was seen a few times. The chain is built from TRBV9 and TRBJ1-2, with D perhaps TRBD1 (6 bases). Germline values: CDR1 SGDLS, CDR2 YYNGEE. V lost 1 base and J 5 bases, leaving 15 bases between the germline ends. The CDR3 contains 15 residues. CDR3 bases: TGTGCCAGCAGCGTACATCCAGGGGTGGGGTATGGCTACACCTTC. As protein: CASSVHPGVGYGYTF.